This TCR beta chain comes out of a study of blood T cell repertoires in COVID-19 (dated by TCRdb to 2020 to 2022). Describing the broader study: Collaborator samples came from the United States, Italy and Spain and covered acute and convalescent phases of COVID-19. The prospective study material was composed of cDNA or gDNA derived from T cells, B-cell-depleted T cells, or PBMCs. Deeply sampled blood TCRbeta repertoires from subjects exposed to, actively infected with, or recovered from COVID-19 were included in the dataset. The repertoires were released in a freely available public database intended as a resource for research on the immune response to SARS-CoV-2. The samples were drawn from the first 160 participants of the ongoing ImmuneRACE study and from about 1,200 subjects provided by 6 global collaborators. A de-identified subject ID, COVID-19 status, age in years and sex were almost always included in the sample metadata. Where available, HLA class I and class II types were obtained from metadata supplied by the sample provider rather than from assay-based typing. General study outcomes and caveats: The quantity of clinical and demographic metadata differed by source and by participant and was supplied without curation.

As to this clone: Its antigen target is currently unknown. Per-base quality was not reported, and no clone a single base away is much larger than it.

TCRbeta CDR3 regions were amplified from genomic DNA by means of the immunoSEQ Assay, a bias-controlled multiplex PCR. For the original study's pipeline: Within the assay, amplification of reference gene primers was used to estimate how many nucleated cells each sample contained. To quantify the absolute abundance of each unique TCRbeta CDR3 rearrangement, sequence reads were collapsed and filtered. Productive Simpson clonality was computed per sample as the square root of Simpson's diversity index over productive rearrangements. Imported from immuneACCESS, the table was reduced by TCRdb to in-frame sequences with V and J called. These copies leave out some clones; in studies compared against another copy, an unresolved V gene accounts for under half, and the cause of the remainder is not known. V and J calls and clone size are those listed in that table; D and trimming were worked out from the DNA. The sample records some 240,000 clones, 75% to 90% of which are singletons. The ten biggest clones cover roughly 7% of the sample.

Samples from volunteer blood donors who had recovered from COVID-19 were contributed by a second Seattle source. The collaborating institutions used their own protocols to collect whole blood in K2EDTA tubes. For TCRbeta analysis, collaborators shipped samples in one of three forms: frozen whole blood, isolated PBMCs, or DNA extracted from either of those sample types. The germline V gene gives CDR1 as MNHNS and CDR2 as SASEGT. V and J are truncated by 3 bases and 3 bases respectively, leaving an intervening sequence of 17 bases. The CDR3 holds 16 amino acids from the cysteine to the phenylalanine. Only the CDR3 part of the read is kept: 48 bases, read in frame from the first base.

Recombination joined TRBV6-1 with TRBJ2-5; the D segment could be TRBD1, given 6 matching bases. The sequenced sample consisted of peripheral blood. The clonotype originates from a man aged 60 to 69 who had recovered from COVID-19. Read as DNA, the sequence is TGTGCCAGCAGTGATAGTCGGGCAGGGACAAAAGAGACCCAGTACTTC. Its translation reads: CASSDSRAGTKETQYF.